This T cell receptor beta chain was captured by sequencing in a study of shared clonotypes between healthy human individuals. General study points: Clonotype sharing among the donors was expected to vary with sequencing depth. Sharing across several donors was seen in around 5% of naive CD4 clonotypes.

Generated by immunoSEQ multiplex PCR, the TCRdb table keeps only in-frame clones and is missing some. This sample has about 1.5 million clones, with roughly 95% found just once. A CD45RA+ naive subset and a CD45RA-negative memory subset were split from CD4+ cells. V lost 2 bases to trimming and J lost 6 bases, with 6 bases between them. The V gene's germline CDR1 is KGHSH and CDR2 LQKENI. The CDR3 covers 12 residues. About this clone: Its cognate antigen is unknown.

This sequence was found in a young man in good health. This chain connects TRBV18 to TRBJ2-3; D gene unclear. Sequencing was performed on naive CD4+ T cells sorted from blood. Subset in this sample: CD45RA+ positively selected. In DNA, the CDR3 is TGTGCCAGCTCACCAGGGAAGGATACGCAGTATTTT. Protein product: CASSPGKDTQYF.